This TCR beta chain was recovered during a study of cytomegalovirus exposure and HLA in healthy donors. Findings and caveats of the study: The authors confirmed in vitro that three CMV-associated chains were specific for CMV antigens. TCR beta chains associated with HLA were, in a later analysis, more clonally expanded than equally common others.

A multiplex PCR was run with 60 Vbeta primers and 13 Jbeta primers. The repertoire was sequenced with immunoSEQ multiplex PCR; TCRdb's copy has only in-frame clones and lacks some. The data show 100,000 to 150,000 clones, 74% seen once. Remarks on this clone: As yet, its antigen is unknown.

This CDR3 has 13 residues. Trimming removed 7 bases from V and 0 bases from J, with 10 bases in between. The germline V gene encodes CDR1 MNHEY and CDR2 SMNVEV (reference sequence). Sequencing was carried out using PBMCs. The receptor comes from a man between 40 and 49 years old in good health and CMV-seropositive. This chain uses TRBV27 with TRBJ2-7; D possibly corresponds to TRBD2 (6 bases). The DNA of the CDR3 is TGTGCCAGCAAACAGGAGGGCTCCTACGAGCAGTACTTC. This gives the protein CASKQEGSYEQYF.